The T cell receptor (beta chain) described here comes from a study of T-cell reconstitution after alpha-beta-depleted transplantation in children. Study observations and caveats: The high TCRbeta diversity at day 60 in some patients came from surviving recipient T cells and thymic progenitors.

The library targeted TCRbeta and was prepared with unique molecular identifiers. A single record per CDR3 protein comes from TCRdb applying MiXCR to the PCR reads. The sample carries some 220,000 distinct CDR3 sequences, approximately 11% recorded once. Trimming stripped 6 bases from V and 2 bases from J, with 11 bases between. The CDR3 sequence is 13 residues long. In the case of this clonotype: The antigen remains unidentified.

The sequencing here drew on PBMCs, taken before TCRalphabeta/CD19-depleted stem cell transplant. The chain combines TRBV12-3 or TRBV12-4 with TRBJ2-7, with D maybe TRBD1 (6 bases). This receptor was identified in a child under two years old with acute myeloid leukemia, due to receive a stem cell transplant. The CDR3 reads CASSRDTPYEQYF. The CDR3 region has the DNA TGTGCCAGCAGCCGGGACACCCCCTACGAGCAGTACTTC.